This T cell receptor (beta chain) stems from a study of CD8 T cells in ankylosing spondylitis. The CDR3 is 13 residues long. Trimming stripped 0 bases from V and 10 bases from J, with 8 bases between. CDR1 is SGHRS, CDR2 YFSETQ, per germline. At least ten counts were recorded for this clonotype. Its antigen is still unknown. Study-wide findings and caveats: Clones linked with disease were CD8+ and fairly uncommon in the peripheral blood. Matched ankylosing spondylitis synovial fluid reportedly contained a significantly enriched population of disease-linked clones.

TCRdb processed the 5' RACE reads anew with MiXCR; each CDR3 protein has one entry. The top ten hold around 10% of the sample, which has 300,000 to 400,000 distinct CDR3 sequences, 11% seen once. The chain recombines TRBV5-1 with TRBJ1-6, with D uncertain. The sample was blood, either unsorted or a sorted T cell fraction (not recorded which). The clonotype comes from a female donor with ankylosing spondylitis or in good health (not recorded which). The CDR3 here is CASSLDGRSPLHF. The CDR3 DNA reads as TGCGCCAGCAGCTTGGACGGAAGGTCACCCCTCCACTTT.